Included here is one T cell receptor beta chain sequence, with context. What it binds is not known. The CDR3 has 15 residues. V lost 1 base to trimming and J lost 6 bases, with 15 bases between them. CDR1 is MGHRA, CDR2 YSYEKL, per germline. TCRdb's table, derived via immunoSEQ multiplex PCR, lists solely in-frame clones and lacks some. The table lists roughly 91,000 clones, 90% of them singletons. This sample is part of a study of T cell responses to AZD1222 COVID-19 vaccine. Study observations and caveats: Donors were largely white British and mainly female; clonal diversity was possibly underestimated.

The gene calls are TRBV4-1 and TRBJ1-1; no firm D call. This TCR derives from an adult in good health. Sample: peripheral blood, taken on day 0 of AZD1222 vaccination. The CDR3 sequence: CASSQGRELYAEAFF. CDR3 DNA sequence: TGCGCCAGCAGCCAAGGACGGGAGTTGTACGCTGAAGCTTTCTTT.